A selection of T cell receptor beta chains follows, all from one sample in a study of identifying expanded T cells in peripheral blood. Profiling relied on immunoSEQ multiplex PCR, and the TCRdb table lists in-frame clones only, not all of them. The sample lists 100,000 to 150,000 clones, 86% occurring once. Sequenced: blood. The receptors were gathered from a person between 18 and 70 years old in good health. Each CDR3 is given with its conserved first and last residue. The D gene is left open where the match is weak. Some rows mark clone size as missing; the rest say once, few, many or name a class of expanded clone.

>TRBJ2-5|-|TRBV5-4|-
CASSPRPDGETQYF
TGTGCCAGCAGCCCTCGTCCCGACGGGGAGACCCAGTACTTC
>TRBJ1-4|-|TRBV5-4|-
CASSLFSGHRLATNEKLFF
TGTGCCAGCAGCTTGTTTTCAGGACATAGACTCGCAACTAATGAAAAACTGTTTTTT
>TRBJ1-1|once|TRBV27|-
CASSLSGNVNTEAFF
TGTGCCAGCAGTTTATCTGGGAACGTGAACACTGAAGCTTTCTTT
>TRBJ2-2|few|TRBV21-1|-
CASSNYRENTGELFF
TGTGCCAGCAGCAACTACAGGGAAAATACCGGGGAGCTGTTTTTT
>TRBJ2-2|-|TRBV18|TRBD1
CASSQDRGNTGELFF
TGTGCCAGCTCTCAAGACAGGGGGAACACCGGGGAGCTGTTTTTT
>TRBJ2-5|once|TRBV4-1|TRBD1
CASSQDGDRDPQYF
TGCGCCAGCAGCCAAGATGGGGACAGGGATCCCCAGTACTTC
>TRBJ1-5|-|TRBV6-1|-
CASRVRDTVQPQHF
TGTGCCAGCAGGGTCCGGGACACCGTTCAGCCCCAGCATTTT
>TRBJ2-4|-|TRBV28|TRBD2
CASSFDSGSVVAKNIQYF
TGTGCCAGCAGTTTTGACAGCGGGAGCGTAGTGGCCAAAAACATTCAGTACTTC
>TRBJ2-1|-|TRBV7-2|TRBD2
CASSLGAGGPHNEQFF
TGTGCCAGCAGCTTAGGTGCGGGGGGGCCCCACAATGAGCAGTTCTTC
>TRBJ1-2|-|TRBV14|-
CASSQGHFYGYTF
TGTGCCAGCAGCCAAGGGCATTTCTATGGCTACACCTTC
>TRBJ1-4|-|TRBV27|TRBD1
CASSSIPGQGNEKLFF
TGTGCCAGCAGTTCAATTCCGGGACAGGGTAATGAAAAACTGTTTTTT
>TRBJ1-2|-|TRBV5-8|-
CASSIFQGFGDYGYTF
TGTGCCAGCAGTATATTCCAGGGGTTTGGAGACTATGGCTACACCTTC
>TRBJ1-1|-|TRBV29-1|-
CSVDTGSEAFF
TGCAGCGTTGATACAGGGTCGGAAGCTTTCTTT
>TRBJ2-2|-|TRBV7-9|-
CASSQDRDHTGELFF
TGTGCCAGCAGCCAAGATCGGGATCACACCGGGGAGCTGTTTTTT
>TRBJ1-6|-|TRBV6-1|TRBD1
CASSRTGENSPLHF
TGTGCCAGCAGCCGGACAGGGGAGAATTCACCCCTCCACTTT
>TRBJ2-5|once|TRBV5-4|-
CASSLGRGGDQETQYF
TGTGCCAGCAGCTTGGGTCGAGGGGGGGATCAAGAGACCCAGTACTTC
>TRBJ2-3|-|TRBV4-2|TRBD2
CASSGWTSGDTDTQYF
TGTGCCAGCAGCGGATGGACTAGCGGAGACACAGATACGCAGTATTTT
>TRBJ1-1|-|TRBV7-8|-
CASSLATRNTEAFF
TGTGCCAGCAGCTTAGCTACCCGCAACACTGAAGCTTTCTTT
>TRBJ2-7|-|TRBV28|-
CASAPPALSYEQYF
TGTGCCAGCGCCCCCCCGGCCTTATCCTACGAGCAGTACTTC
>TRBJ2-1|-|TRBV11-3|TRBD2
CASSPTSGNEQFF
TGTGCCAGCAGCCCGACTAGCGGCAATGAGCAGTTCTTC
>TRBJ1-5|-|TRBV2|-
CASSPRDGSNQPQHF
TGTGCCAGCAGTCCCCGGGACGGAAGCAATCAGCCCCAGCATTTT
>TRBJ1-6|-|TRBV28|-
CASSPPRGYYNSPLHF
TGTGCCAGCAGCCCCCCTCGGGGGTACTATAATTCACCCCTCCACTTT
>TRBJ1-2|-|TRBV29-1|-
CSVSWGEGYGYTF
TGCAGCGTTTCGTGGGGGGAAGGATATGGCTACACCTTC
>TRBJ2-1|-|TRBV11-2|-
CASSPGSGRSNLLFF
TGTGCCAGCAGCCCGGGGAGCGGGCGATCAAACCTCCTGTTCTTC
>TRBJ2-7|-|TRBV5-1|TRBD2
CASSSSGRGYEQYF
TGCGCCAGCAGCTCTAGCGGGAGAGGCTACGAGCAGTACTTC
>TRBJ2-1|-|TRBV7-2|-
CASSLVAGPGNEQFF
TGTGCCAGCAGCTTAGTTGCGGGACCCGGGAATGAGCAGTTCTTC